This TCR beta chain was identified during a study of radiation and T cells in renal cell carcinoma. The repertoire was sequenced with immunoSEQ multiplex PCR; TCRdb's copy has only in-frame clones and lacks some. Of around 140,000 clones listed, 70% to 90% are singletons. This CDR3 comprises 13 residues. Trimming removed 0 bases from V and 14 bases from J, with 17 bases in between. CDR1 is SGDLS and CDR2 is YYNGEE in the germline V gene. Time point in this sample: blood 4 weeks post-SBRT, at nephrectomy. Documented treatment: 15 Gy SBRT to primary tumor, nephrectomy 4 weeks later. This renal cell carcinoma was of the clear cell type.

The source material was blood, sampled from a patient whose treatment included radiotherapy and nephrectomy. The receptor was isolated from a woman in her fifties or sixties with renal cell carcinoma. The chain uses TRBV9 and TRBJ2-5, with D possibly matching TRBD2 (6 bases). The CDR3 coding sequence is TGTGCCAGCAGCGTAGTAGTGGAGGGAGTGCTCTACTTC. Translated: CASSVVVEGVLYF.